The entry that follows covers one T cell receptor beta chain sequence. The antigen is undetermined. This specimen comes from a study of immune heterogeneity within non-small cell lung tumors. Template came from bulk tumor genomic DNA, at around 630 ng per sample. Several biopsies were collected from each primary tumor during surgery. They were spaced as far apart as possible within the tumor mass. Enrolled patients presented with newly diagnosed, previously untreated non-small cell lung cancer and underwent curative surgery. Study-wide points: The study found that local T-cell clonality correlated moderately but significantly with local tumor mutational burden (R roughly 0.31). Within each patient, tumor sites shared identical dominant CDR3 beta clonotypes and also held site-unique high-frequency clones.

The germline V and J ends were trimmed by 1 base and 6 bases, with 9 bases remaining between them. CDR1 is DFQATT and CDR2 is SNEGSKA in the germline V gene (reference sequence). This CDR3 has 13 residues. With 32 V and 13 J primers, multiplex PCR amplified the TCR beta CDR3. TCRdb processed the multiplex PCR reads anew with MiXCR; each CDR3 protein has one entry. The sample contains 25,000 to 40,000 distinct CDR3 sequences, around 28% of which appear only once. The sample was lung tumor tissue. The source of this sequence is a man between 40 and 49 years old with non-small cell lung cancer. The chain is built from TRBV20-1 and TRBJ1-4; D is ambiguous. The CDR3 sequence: CSARGGEDEKLFF. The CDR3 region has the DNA TGCAGTGCTAGAGGGGGAGAGGATGAAAAACTGTTTTTT.